This T cell receptor beta chain was found in a study of T cell responses to AZD1222 COVID-19 vaccine. Study-wide points: The study identified only 6 or 7 AZD1222 recipients as seropositive at baseline. White British donors predominated, females outnumbered males, and clonal diversity was possibly underestimated.

Germline CDR1 and CDR2: SGHVS and FQNEAQ. V was trimmed by 0 bases and J by 4 bases, leaving 15 bases between them. This CDR3 has 16 amino acids. Comments on this clone: The antigen remains undetermined.

Some clones are missing from TCRdb's copy, which holds only in-frame ones; the method was immunoSEQ multiplex PCR. The profile shows 150,000 to 200,000 clones, around 94% of them singletons. Sequencing used peripheral blood, obtained 28 days after the second dose of the MenACWY control vaccine. This TCR was recovered from an adult who received the MenACWY meningococcal vaccine as a control. This chain joins TRBV7-8 and TRBJ1-2; D may be TRBD1 (6 bases). Written as DNA, the CDR3 is TGTGCCAGCAGCTTAGCCCGTGGGATGGGGGCCTATGGCTACACCTTC. Residues: CASSLARGMGAYGYTF.